What follows are 21 T cell receptor beta chains derived from one specimen sequenced in a study of blood T cells in healthy people across ages. Together with a sample-barcoded 5' primer, a J-beta primer mix was included in a second PCR lasting roughly 6 to 12 cycles. TCRdb called the 5' RACE reads again in MiXCR, with one record for every CDR3 protein. The table lists around 800,000 distinct CDR3 sequences, about 53% of them singletons. The sample taken for sequencing was blood. Receptors were obtained from a man older than 75 in good health.

The CDR3 spells CSVGGLEQYF. DNA for the CDR3: TGCAGCGTTGGTGGGCTTGAGCAGTACTTC. V gene TRBV29-1 combines with J gene TRBJ2-5; no definite D call. Germline CDR1 is SQVTM and CDR2 is ANQGSEA. The length of the CDR3 is 10 residues. V was pared by 4 bases and J by 11 bases, with 11 bases between.

Only one count was recorded for this clonotype. One end of the junction varies from germline; a read error may be responsible. This chain connects TRBV5-1 to TRBJ1-2, with a possible D match to TRBD1 (6 bases). The CDR3 consists of 14 residues. Germline V gives CDR1 SGHRS, CDR2 YFSETQ. The CDR3 sequence is CASSVDQGNYGYIF. The CDR3 DNA sequence: TGCGCCAGCAGCGTGGATCAGGGGAACTATGGCTACATCTTC.

Here the CDR3 DNA reads TGTGCCAGCAGTTTTACAGGGGGCCCCAGATACGCGTATTTT. Its translation: CASSFTGGPRYAYF. The chain is built from TRBV12-3 or TRBV12-4 and TRBJ2-3; 9 bases are a match to TRBD1. This CDR3 contains 14 residues. V was pared by 3 bases and J by 14 bases, with 12 bases of the junction left unmatched.

This clonotype was counted between two and nine times. The genes are TRBV10-3 and TRBJ2-7; D is possibly TRBD2 (6 bases). Germline V gene lookup returns CDR1 ENHRY and CDR2 SYGVKD. V lost 6 bases to trimming and J lost 5 bases, with 17 bases between them. The CDR3 extends over 14 amino acids. The DNA of the CDR3 is TGTGCCATCAGGGGTGGGGGGACCCTACACGAGCAGTACTTC. It translates to CAIRGGGTLHEQYF.

This chain joins TRBV3-1 and TRBJ1-6, with 7 positions matching TRBD1. The CDR3 loop spans 16 amino acids. Trimming removed 4 bases from V and 3 bases from J; junction bases left unmatched: 6. Germline CDR1 and CDR2: LGHDT and YNNKEL (reference sequence). The DNA of the CDR3 is TGTGCCAGCAGCCGTCATGACAGGGTCTATAATTCACCCCTCCACTTT. Translated: CASSRHDRVYNSPLHF.

J is TRBJ2-1 and V is TRBV5-1, with 8 bases identical to TRBD2. The DNA end is a closer match to TRBJ2-7, so the J assignment may be wrong. Germline V CDR1 and CDR2: SGHRS, YFSETQ. This CDR3 contains 16 residues. The DNA of the CDR3 is TGCGCCAGCAGCTTGGCCGGCGGGAGGTCTTACAATGAGCAGTACTTC. This translates into CASSLAGGRSYNEQYF.

This chain uses TRBV11-1 with TRBJ2-7, with 7 bases identical to TRBD2. This CDR3 comprises 15 residues. The germline gives CDR1 SGHAT, CDR2 FQDESV (reference sequence). Germline trimming cut 1 base from V and 3 bases from J; bases unmatched to any gene: 6. Written as DNA, the CDR3 is TGTGCCAGCAGCTTAGAGGAGGGACTACTCTACGAGCAGTACTTC. Protein product: CASSLEEGLLYEQYF. The full variable domain, completed using reference TRBV11-1 and TRBJ2-7, is EAEVAQSPRYKITEKSQAVAFWCDPISGHATLYWYRQILGQGPELLVQFQDESVVDDSQLPKDRFSAERLKGVDSTLKIQPAELGDSAMYLCASSLEEGLLYEQYFGPGTRLTVT.

The chain employs TRBV10-3 and TRBJ2-7; 14 positions agree with TRBD2. V was pared by 0 bases and J by 7 bases, with 5 bases of the junction left unmatched. This CDR3 region has 16 residues. Germline loops: CDR1 ENHRY, CDR2 SYGVKD. CDR3 protein: CAISESGLAGAREQYF. DNA for the CDR3: TGTGCCATCAGTGAGTCGGGACTAGCGGGAGCGCGGGAGCAGTACTTC.

As regards this clonotype: This clone may be a read error of a much larger clone one base away. V is TRBV27 and J is TRBJ2-6, with TRBD1 identical over 7 bases. Germline V gene sequence: CDR1 MNHEY, CDR2 SMNVEV (reference sequence). The CDR3 has 15 amino acids. The CDR3 DNA sequence: TGTGCCAGCAGTTGGGACAGCTCTGGGGCCAGCGTCCTGACTTTC. Protein sequence: CASSWDSSGASVLTF. The complete variable domain, with remaining parts taken from reference TRBV27 and TRBJ2-6, reads EAQVTQNPRYLITVTGKKLTVTCSQNMNHEYMSWYRQDPGLGLRQIYYSMNVEVTDKGDVPEGYKVSRKEKRNFPLILESPSPNQTSLYFCASSWDSSGASVLTFGAGSRLTVL.

This clonotype has more than one count but fewer than ten. The chain carries TRBV18 and TRBJ2-6, with no clear D. This CDR3 comprises 16 residues. Trimming shortened V by 1 base and J by 2 bases, and 9 bases separated the two germline ends. Germline V CDR1 and CDR2: KGHSH, LQKENI. CDR3 in amino acids: CASSPQGLAGANVLTF. The CDR3 DNA sequence: TGTGCCAGCTCACCACAGGGTCTGGCTGGGGCCAACGTCCTGACTTTC. The full variable domain, completed using reference TRBV18 and TRBJ2-6, is NAGVMQNPRHLVRRRGQEARLRCSPMKGHSHVYWYRQLPEEGLKFMVYLQKENIIDESGMPKERFSAEFPKEGPSILRIQQVVRGDSAAYFCASSPQGLAGANVLTFGAGSRLTVL.

V and J are TRBV12-3 or TRBV12-4 and TRBJ2-7; D possibly uses TRBD1 or TRBD2 (7 bases each). V was cut by 1 base and J by 3 bases, with 19 bases left in between. This CDR3 spans 17 amino acids. CDR3 sequence reads: CASSLESSGGGYYEQYF. CDR3 DNA: TGTGCCAGCAGTTTAGAGTCGTCAGGGGGGGGATACTACGAGCAGTACTTC.

This chain joins TRBV11-2 and TRBJ1-2; 9 positions match TRBD1. Germline CDR1 is SGHAT and CDR2 is FQNNGV. Trimming took 6 bases from V and 2 from J; bases not matched to a gene: 7. The CDR3 contains 15 residues. The CDR3 DNA follows: TGTGCCAGCAGTGGACAGGGGCAGAGGAACTATGGCTACACCTTC. Protein: CASSGQGQRNYGYTF. Looking up the rest from reference TRBV11-2 and TRBJ1-2 gives the full variable domain: EAGVAQSPRYKIIEKRQSVAFWCNPISGHATLYWYQQILGQGPKLLIQFQNNGVVDDSQLPKDRFSAERLKGVDSTLKIQPAKLEDSAVYLCASSGQGQRNYGYTFGSGTRLTVV.

This clonotype was seen a few times. The rearrangement links TRBV5-1 to TRBJ2-7; D gene uncertain. Germline V CDR1 and CDR2: SGHRS, YFSETQ. The CDR3 contains 14 residues. The germline V and J ends were trimmed by 0 bases and 4 bases, with 11 bases remaining between them. Here the CDR3 reads CASSLAISPYEQYF. The CDR3 DNA follows: TGCGCCAGCAGCTTGGCTATTTCCCCTTACGAGCAGTACTTC.

The chain couples TRBV10-3 to TRBJ2-3; the D gene is possibly TRBD2 (6 bases). Trimming removed 0 bases from V and 4 bases from J, with 11 bases in between. This CDR3 is 15 amino acids long. Germline values: CDR1 ENHRY, CDR2 SYGVKD. The CDR3 spells CAISESGGGADTQYF. The CDR3 region has the DNA TGTGCCATCAGTGAGTCTGGGGGAGGTGCAGATACGCAGTATTTT.

The chain couples TRBV7-9 to TRBJ1-4; D possibly corresponds to TRBD1 (6 bases). Trimming cost V 7 bases and J 8 bases, with 20 bases left between them. The germline gives CDR1 SEHNR, CDR2 FQNEAQ (reference sequence). The CDR3 has 15 residues. The CDR3 bases are TGTGCCAGCACCGGGTTGGGGGCGCCTGGGGAAAAACTGTTTTTT. Translation gives CASTGLGAPGEKLFF.

CDR3 bases: TGCAGCGCTGGGACAGCCAAAGGGAACGAGCAGTACTTC. Its protein product is CSAGTAKGNEQYF. The chain is built from TRBV29-1 and TRBJ2-7, with 7 bases aligning to TRBD1. The V gene end was trimmed by 7 bases and the J gene end by 5 bases; junction bases not matched to a gene: 11. The CDR3 totals 13 residues. CDR1 is SQVTM and CDR2 is ANQGSEA in the germline V gene.

This clonotype has more than one count but fewer than ten. The J gene is TRBJ2-1, the V gene TRBV10-3; D uncertain. The CDR3 has 17 residues. Trimming left V 5 bases short and J 2 bases short, with 19 bases between. The germline CDR1 and CDR2 sequences are ENHRY and SYGVKD. The CDR3 region is CAISPLASKLTYNEQFF. CDR3 DNA: TGTGCCATCAGTCCCTTGGCCAGTAAGCTAACCTACAATGAGCAGTTCTTC.

The chain has TRBV12-3 or TRBV12-4 and TRBJ1-4; 8 bases match TRBD1. Germline trimming cut 5 bases from V and 1 base from J; bases unmatched to any gene: 9. The length of the CDR3 is 17 residues. The CDR3 DNA reads TGTGCCAGCAGTCACACGACCGGGACAGGAACTAATGAAAAACTGTTTTTT. It yields the protein CASSHTTGTGTNEKLFF.

This chain links TRBV5-1 with TRBJ1-1; D gene unclear. V was clipped by 5 bases and J by 1 base, with 15 bases between them. The CDR3 loop spans 15 amino acids. Germline CDR1 is SGHRS and CDR2 is YFSETQ. The CDR3 DNA reads TGCGCCAGCAGTTTTAACCCTCGGGGGAACACTGAAGCTTTCTTT. Its protein product is CASSFNPRGNTEAFF.

This clonotype was counted a few times. The V gene is TRBV25-1, the J gene TRBJ2-2; D remains ambiguous. In germline, CDR1 is MGHDK, CDR2 SYGVNS. V was pared by 7 bases and J by 6 bases, with 6 bases between. CDR3 length: 11 amino acids. The CDR3, as DNA: TGTGCCAGCAAAGGCGCCGGGGAGCTGTTTTTT. The encoded protein is CASKGAGELFF.

About this clonotype itself: The DNA is omitted, as the CDR3 cannot be located on it reliably, and the CDR3 follows TCRdb's listing. This chain joins TRBV2 and TRBJ1-1. The CDR3 totals 24 residues, both ends included. Germline-derived CDR1 and CDR2 are SNHLY and FYNNEI. The chain's CDR3 is CATRTGGSPQHFGDGTTMNTEAFF.